This entry lists 14 T cell receptor beta chains sequenced from one sample in a study of OX40 agonist ivuxolimab in advanced cancers. Repertoires were generated with immunoSEQ multiplex PCR, while TCRdb's copy carries only in-frame clones and drops some. The sample lists 82,000 or so clones, just under 95% seen once, with 0.65% in the top ten. Here the sequenced sample was CD4+ or CD8+ T cells sorted from blood, taken in a trial of the OX40 agonist ivuxolimab. These TCRs come from an adult with an advanced solid tumor such as melanoma, head and neck, liver or kidney cancer.

This chain connects TRBV13 to TRBJ2-3; a weak D match, TRBD2 (6 bases). This CDR3 contains 14 residues. V was pared by 1 base and J by 12 bases, with 17 bases between. The germline CDR1 and CDR2 sequences are PRHDT and FYEKMQ (reference sequence). DNA of the CDR3: TGTGCCAGCAGCTTAGAATCGGTAGCGGCGAGACAGTATTTT. Residues: CASSLESVAARQYF. Variable domain in full (rest from reference TRBV13 and TRBJ2-3): AAGVIQSPRHLIKEKRETATLKCYPIPRHDTVYWYQQGPGQDPQFLISFYEKMQSDKGSIPDRFSAQQFSDYHSELNMSSLELGDSALYFCASSLESVAARQYFGPGTRLTVL.

The chain uses TRBV29-1 and TRBJ1-3, with 7 bases matching TRBD1. CDR1 and CDR2 from the germline V gene are SQVTM and ANQGSEA. The CDR3 sequence is 13 residues long. With 7 bases clipped from V and 3 bases from J, the junction kept 6 bases outside the gene matches. The CDR3 nucleotides are TGCAGCGCACAGACAGGGCTTGGAAACACCATATATTTT. Protein sequence: CSAQTGLGNTIYF.

The chain combines TRBV27 with TRBJ2-2, with D possibly matching TRBD1 (6 bases). Germline V gene data show CDR1 as MNHEY and CDR2 as SMNVEV (reference sequence). The CDR3 has 14 residues. Trimming removed 1 base at V and 5 bases at J, with 8 bases between. The CDR3 reads CASSLLGATGELFF. The CDR3 DNA sequence: TGTGCCAGCAGTTTATTGGGGGCAACCGGGGAGCTGTTTTTT.

The chain links TRBV14 to TRBJ2-3, with a possible D match to TRBD1 (6 bases). V was trimmed by 4 bases and J by 1 base, leaving 12 bases between them. Germline V gene data show CDR1 as SGHDN and CDR2 as FVKESK. This CDR3 spans 15 amino acids. CDR3 sequence: CASSRYGQRTDTQYF. The CDR3 coding sequence is TGTGCCAGCAGCCGGTACGGACAGCGCACAGATACGCAGTATTTT. The full variable domain, in which reference TRBV14 and TRBJ2-3 provide the parts outside the CDR3, is EAGVTQFPSHSVIEKGQTVTLRCDPISGHDNLYWYRRVMGKEIKFLLHFVKESKQDESGMPNNRFLAERTGGTYSTLKVQPAELEDSGVYFCASSRYGQRTDTQYFGPGTRLTVL.

This chain links TRBV11-3 with TRBJ2-5; D may be TRBD1 (5 bases). Germline V gene sequence: CDR1 SGHNT, CDR2 YENEEA. V shed 4 bases and J shed 4 bases, with 13 bases lying between them. The CDR3 length is 14 residues. This CDR3 is CASSSGQQGETQYF. As DNA, the CDR3 is TGTGCCAGCAGCTCGGGCCAGCAGGGAGAGACCCAGTACTTC.

The chain employs TRBV19 and TRBJ2-1; a weak D match, TRBD1 (5 bases). Germline V gene lookup returns CDR1 LNHDA and CDR2 SQIVND (reference sequence). The CDR3 is made up of 14 amino acids. Between the trimmed V and J ends, which lost 6 bases and 5 bases, there was a span of 14 bases. The DNA for the CDR3 is TGTGCCAGTAGAGAAAGCTCACAGGACAATGAGCAGTTCTTC. Translated: CASRESSQDNEQFF.

The chain is built from TRBV9 and TRBJ1-2; D call uncertain. Trimming removed 4 bases from V and 2 bases from J, with 3 bases in between. Germline CDR1 SGDLS, CDR2 YYNGEE. The CDR3 runs 11 residues. The CDR3 spells CASSSNYGYTF. The CDR3 nucleotides are TGTGCCAGCAGCAGCAACTATGGCTACACCTTC. The full variable domain, completed using reference TRBV9 and TRBJ1-2, is DSGVTQTPKHLITATGQRVTLRCSPRSGDLSVYWYQQSLDQGLQFLIQYYNGEERAKGNILERFSAQQFPDLHSELNLSSLELGDSALYFCASSSNYGYTFGSGTRLTVV.

The chain employs TRBV30 and TRBJ1-6; D ambiguous. The V end was cut by 7 bases, the J end by 5 bases, with 9 bases between. This CDR3 spans 12 amino acids. The germline V gene encodes CDR1 GTSNPN and CDR2 SVGIG (reference sequence). The CDR3 sequence: CASAENNSPLHF. The CDR3 DNA reads as TGTGCCTCCGCGGAAAATAATTCACCCCTCCACTTT.

This clone was counted a few times. The chain is built from TRBV27 and TRBJ2-1; the match to TRBD2 covers 10 bases. Germline V CDR1 and CDR2: MNHEY, SMNVEV (reference sequence). J lost 7 bases, V lost 6 bases, and 6 bases had no gene match. There are 14 residues in the CDR3. CDR3 loop: CASRLAGEGNEQFF. DNA for the CDR3: TGTGCCAGCAGGCTAGCGGGAGAGGGTAATGAGCAGTTCTTC.

The table lists this clone with a count of one. The chain couples TRBV6-5 to TRBJ1-2, with no clear D. Germline assignment: CDR1 MNHEY and CDR2 SVGAGI. Trimming left V 6 bases short and J 8 bases short, with 19 bases between. The CDR3 is made up of 14 amino acids. CDR3 sequence: CASSPVGVRGGYTF. CDR3 sequence (DNA): TGTGCCAGCAGCCCCGTTGGGGTCCGTGGGGGCTACACCTTC.

The rearrangement uses TRBV4-1 and TRBJ2-2; TRBD2 matches 9 bases. The CDR3 extends over 16 amino acids. With 3 bases clipped from V and 0 bases from J, the junction kept 2 bases outside the gene matches. CDR1 is MGHRA and CDR2 is YSYEKL in the germline V gene. This CDR3 reads CASSQREGANTGELFF. For the CDR3, the DNA is TGCGCCAGCAGCCAGCGGGAGGGGGCGAACACCGGGGAGCTGTTTTTT.

V is TRBV19 and J is TRBJ2-1, with 8 bases identical to TRBD1. The CDR3 runs to 17 residues. CDR1 and CDR2 from the germline V gene are LNHDA and SQIVND (reference sequence). The V gene end was trimmed by 3 bases and the J gene end by 4 bases; junction bases not matched to a gene: 11. The CDR3 nucleotides read TGTGCCAGTAGTATCAGGCGCCAGGGGGCGAGATACAATGAGCAGTTCTTC. Its translation: CASSIRRQGARYNEQFF.

The CDR3, as DNA: TGTGCCAGTAGTATTAGGACTAGCGGGGTCAGGTGGGACACCGGGGAGCTGTTTTTT. This sequence encodes CASSIRTSGVRWDTGELFF. This chain links TRBV19 with TRBJ2-2; 12 bases agree with TRBD2. Germline V gene sequence: CDR1 LNHDA, CDR2 SQIVND (reference sequence). The V gene end was trimmed by 3 bases and the J gene end by 3 bases; junction bases not matched to a gene: 11. The CDR3 is made up of 19 amino acids.

V usage is TRBV6-1 and J usage is TRBJ1-6; TRBD1 agrees at 9 bases. Trimming at V came to 6 bases and at J to 7 bases, leaving 4 bases not matched to a gene. The CDR3 covers 14 residues. Germline V lookup: CDR1 MNHNS, CDR2 SASEGT. CDR3 in amino acids: CASRSGQGNSPLHF. In nucleotides, the CDR3 is TGTGCCAGCAGATCGGGACAGGGAAATTCACCCCTCCACTTT.